Listed below are T cell receptor beta chains from one sample, sequenced in a study of tumor-infiltrating lymphocytes in oesophageal squamous cell carcinoma. Via MiXCR, TCRdb re-called the PCR reads, giving one row per CDR3 protein. The profile shows roughly 20,000 distinct CDR3 sequences, approximately 40% of them singletons. The specimen was esophageal tumor tissue. These receptors were collected from a male donor with esophageal squamous cell carcinoma. The CDR3 runs from the conserved cysteine through the conserved F or W. D genes are given only for firm matches. Clone size is stated in some rows and not others, as once, few, many or a class when expanded.

d_call	v_call	j_call	clone_size	cdr3_nt	cdr3_aa
.	TRBV9	TRBJ2-1	.	TGTGCCAGCAGCGCCCTTGATGAGCAGTTCTTC	CASSALDEQFF
TRBD1	TRBV6-1	TRBJ1-2	medium-sized	TGTGCCAGCAGTGAAGGGGGGACAGCCAGAGGCTACACCTTC	CASSEGGTARGYTF
TRBD1	TRBV7-2	TRBJ2-6	.	TGTGCCAGCAGCCCACAGGGGCCGAGCTCTGGGGCCAACGTCCTGACTTTC	CASSPQGPSSGANVLTF
.	TRBV7-2	TRBJ2-7	.	TGTGCCAGCAGCCTAGACTCGAGCTCCTACGAGCAGTACTTC	CASSLDSSSYEQYF
.	TRBV2	TRBJ1-4	.	TGTGCCAGCAGAGGACAAGCGGCTAATGAAAAACTGTTTTTT	CASRGQAANEKLFF
.	TRBV7-8	TRBJ2-7	many	TGTGCCAGCAGCTGGGGGGGCGGGACCTCTTACAATGAGCAGTACTTC	CASSWGGGTSYNEQYF
TRBD2	TRBV4-1	TRBJ2-7	many	TGCGCCAGCAGCTATTCTGGGAGCGGGAGGGCCTACGAGCAGTACTTC	CASSYSGSGRAYEQYF
TRBD1	TRBV6-1	TRBJ2-3	many	TGTGCCAGCAGTGAAGGGACAGGGGCAGATACGCAGTATTTT	CASSEGTGADTQYF
TRBD2	TRBV7-6	TRBJ2-3	.	TGTGCCAGCAGCTTAGCGGGTAGCGGGGGCGGGGATACGCAGTATTTT	CASSLAGSGGGDTQYF
.	TRBV7-8	TRBJ2-5	medium-sized	TGTGCCAGCAGCATAAGACAGGCAAACGGGGAGACCCAGTACTTC	CASSIRQANGETQYF
.	TRBV6-1	TRBJ1-5	many	TGTGCCAGCAGACCTGGACAGTATAGCAATCAGCCCCAGCATTTT	CASRPGQYSNQPQHF
TRBD1	TRBV7-9	TRBJ2-7	medium-sized	TGTGCCAGCAGCTTTTCGGGACAGGGGGCCTACGAGCAGTACTTC	CASSFSGQGAYEQYF
.	TRBV10-1	TRBJ2-1	.	TGCGCCAGCAGTGAGTTTATCCAAGAGACCCAGTTCTTC	CASSEFIQETQFF
.	TRBV12-3/TRBV12-4	TRBJ1-2	.	TGTGCCAGCAGTTTGAAGGGACGGGGCGACTATGGCTACACCTTC	CASSLKGRGDYGYTF
.	TRBV7-2	TRBJ2-1	.	TGTGCCAGCAGCTTAGCGGGGGTGGGTGAGCAGTTCTTC	CASSLAGVGEQFF
.	TRBV6-1	TRBJ1-2	many	TGTGCCAGCAGTGAAGCCCACATTTATGGCTACACCTTC	CASSEAHIYGYTF
TRBD2	TRBV28	TRBJ2-3	many	TGTGCCAGCAGTTTTGGGGTGGGGGGGACAGATACGCAGTATTTT	CASSFGVGGTDTQYF
.	TRBV6-8	TRBJ2-3	.	TGTGCCAGCAGTTACTCACGGGGGTTCACCGGGGAGCTGTATTTT	CASSYSRGFTGELYF
TRBD2	TRBV27	TRBJ2-2	many	TGTGCCAGCACGAGGGTTCGGAGTAGCGGGAGAACCGGGGAGCTGTTTTTT	CASTRVRSSGRTGELFF
.	TRBV7-3	TRBJ1-5	many	TGTGCCAGCGGACGGGCCCAGCCCCAGCATTTT	CASGRAQPQHF
.	TRBV5-1	TRBJ2-1	many	TGCGCCACCTCACCCAGCTACTTACCTGGCAATGAGCAGTTCTTC	CATSPSYLPGNEQFF
.	TRBV28	TRBJ2-5	many	TGTGCCAGCAGCTTATATGGGACCCAGTACTTC	CASSLYGTQYF
.	TRBV7-2	TRBJ2-7	medium-sized	TGTGCCAGCAGCTTGTCGATATACGAGCAGTACTTC	CASSLSIYEQYF
.	TRBV9	TRBJ1-1	many	TGTGCCAGCAGCGTAGGAGGGATTAGGGTGGACACTGAAGCTTTCTTT	CASSVGGIRVDTEAFF
TRBD1	TRBV10-3	TRBJ1-6	.	TGTGCCAGCACCACAGGGGTATCCTACAATGACCAGTACTTT	CASTTGVSYNDQYF
.	TRBV7-2	TRBJ2-3	.	TGTGCCAGCAGCCTCTACCGACTCGCCGGAGATACGCAGTATTTT	CASSLYRLAGDTQYF
TRBD2	TRBV19	TRBJ2-2	.	TGTGCCAGTAGCCCAACAGCGGGGGATCACGCGAACACCGGGGAGCTGTTTTTT	CASSPTAGDHANTGELFF
TRBD1	TRBV2	TRBJ1-1	many	TGTGCCAGCTACCGGGGACAGGAGAACACTGAAGCTTTCTTT	CASYRGQENTEAFF
.	TRBV6-8	TRBJ2-7	.	TGTGCCAGCAGTAAAGGGTTTTTCGAGCAGTACTTC	CASSKGFFEQYF
.	TRBV6-1	TRBJ2-7	large	TGTGCCAGCAGGGACGACTCTGGGTGGGAGCAGTACTTC	CASRDDSGWEQYF
.	TRBV29-1	TRBJ2-7	.	TGCAGCGTGACAGGATTCTCCTACGAGCAGTACTTC	CSVTGFSYEQYF
.	TRBV10-1	TRBJ1-1	many	TGCGCCAGTAGGACAGATATGAACACTGAAGCTTTCTTT	CASRTDMNTEAFF
TRBD2	TRBV7-2	TRBJ2-7	.	TGTGCCAGCAGCTTAGGGGGGGGTTTAGGCGAGCAGTACTTC	CASSLGGGLGEQYF
TRBD1	TRBV5-1	TRBJ1-1	many	TGCGCCAGCAGCTTGAAAGCTGGGACAGGGACTAACACTGAAGCTTTCTTT	CASSLKAGTGTNTEAFF
.	TRBV18	TRBJ2-7	many	TGTGCCAGCTCACCACGGGTGACGGGTACCTACGAGCAGTACTTC	CASSPRVTGTYEQYF
TRBD1	TRBV7-2	TRBJ1-2	.	TGTGCCAGCAGCTTAGGAACAGGGGGCATCTATGGCTACACCTTC	CASSLGTGGIYGYTF
.	TRBV14	TRBJ1-4	.	TGTGCCAGCAGCCCCCGGTGGGGGGCAGGAGAAAAACTGTTTTTT	CASSPRWGAGEKLFF
TRBD1	TRBV5-1	TRBJ1-1	many	TGCGCCAGCAGCTCTAGGACAGGGAGGAACACTGAAGCTTTCTTT	CASSSRTGRNTEAFF
.	TRBV28	TRBJ2-5	.	TGTGCCAGCAGCGAGATAAATGAGCAGTACTTC	CASSEINEQYF
TRBD1	TRBV6-6	TRBJ2-1	.	TGTGCCAGCAGTTACTCGAGGCAGGGGGCCTATGAGCAGTTCTTC	CASSYSRQGAYEQFF
.	TRBV24-1	TRBJ2-7	.	TGTGCCACCAGTGAGCGGGCCCCCATGGGTGAGCAGTACTTC	CATSERAPMGEQYF
TRBD1	TRBV7-2	TRBJ2-3	few	TGTGCCAGCAGCTCGAACAGGGGACCCTACGAGCAGTATTTT	CASSSNRGPYEQYF
.	TRBV7-3	TRBJ1-2	medium-sized	TGTGCCAGCAGCTCGACAGGCAACAAGATGGGGGGCTACACCTTC	CASSSTGNKMGGYTF
.	TRBV6-1	TRBJ2-7	medium-sized	TGTGCCAGCAGTGAAGAGGGGGAGGCCTACGAGCAGTACTTC	CASSEEGEAYEQYF
TRBD1	TRBV2	TRBJ2-6	many	TGTGCCAGCAGTGGCGCCTCGGGACAGGGGGCGTTAGGGGCCAACGTCCTGACTTTC	CASSGASGQGALGANVLTF
TRBD2	TRBV24-1	TRBJ2-1	many	TGTGCCACCAGTGATTCCGGGACTAGCGGATACTTCTCCTACAATGAGCAGTTCTTC	CATSDSGTSGYFSYNEQFF
.	TRBV6-1	TRBJ2-5	.	TGTGCCAGCACAGGGAACCAAGAGACCCAGTACTTC	CASTGNQETQYF
TRBD2	TRBV19	TRBJ2-1	.	TGTGCCAGTAACGGGGGACTATCCTACGAGCAGTTCTTC	CASNGGLSYEQFF
TRBD2	TRBV28	TRBJ2-7	many	TGTGCCAGCAGTTTCCCTAGCGGGAGACAGTACTTC	CASSFPSGRQYF
.	TRBV27	TRBJ1-1	.	TGTGCCAGCAGCCTTGGAGACAGAGAGAACACTGAAGCTTTCTTT	CASSLGDRENTEAFF
.	TRBV24-1	TRBJ1-2	many	TGTGCCACCAGTGACCCCACCGCCCCTGGCTACACCTTC	CATSDPTAPGYTF
TRBD1	TRBV7-6	TRBJ2-1	.	TGTGCCAGCAGCGAGACAGGGCCCTACAATGAGCAGTTCTTC	CASSETGPYNEQFF
TRBD2	TRBV28	TRBJ2-4	.	TGTGCCAGCAGTTTCCCTAGCGGGGGGGCCGCCAAAAACATTCAGTACTTC	CASSFPSGGAAKNIQYF
TRBD1	TRBV12-3/TRBV12-4	TRBJ1-2	.	TGTGCCAGCAGTGCCAGGGGGATATTTGGCTACACCTTC	CASSARGIFGYTF
.	TRBV2	TRBJ1-1	many	TGTGCCAGCAGTCGGCGAGAGAGGAACACTGAAGCTTTCTTT	CASSRRERNTEAFF